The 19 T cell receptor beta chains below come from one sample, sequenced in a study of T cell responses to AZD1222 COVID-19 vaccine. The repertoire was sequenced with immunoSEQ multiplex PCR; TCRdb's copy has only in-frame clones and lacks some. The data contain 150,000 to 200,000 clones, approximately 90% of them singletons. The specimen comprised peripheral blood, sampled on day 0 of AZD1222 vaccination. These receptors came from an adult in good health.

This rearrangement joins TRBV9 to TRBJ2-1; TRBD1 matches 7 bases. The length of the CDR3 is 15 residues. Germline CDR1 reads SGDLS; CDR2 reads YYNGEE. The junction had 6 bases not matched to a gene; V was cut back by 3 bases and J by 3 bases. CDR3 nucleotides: TGTGCCAGCAGCGCGGAGGACAGGTACTACAATGAGCAGTTCTTC. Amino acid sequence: CASSAEDRYYNEQFF.

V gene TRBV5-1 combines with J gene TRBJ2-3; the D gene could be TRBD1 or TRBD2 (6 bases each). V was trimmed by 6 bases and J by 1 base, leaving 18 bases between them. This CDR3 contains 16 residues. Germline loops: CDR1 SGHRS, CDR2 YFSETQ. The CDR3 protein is CASTPPWRGGTDTQYF. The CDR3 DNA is TGCGCCAGCACCCCCCCTTGGAGGGGGGGCACAGATACGCAGTATTTT.

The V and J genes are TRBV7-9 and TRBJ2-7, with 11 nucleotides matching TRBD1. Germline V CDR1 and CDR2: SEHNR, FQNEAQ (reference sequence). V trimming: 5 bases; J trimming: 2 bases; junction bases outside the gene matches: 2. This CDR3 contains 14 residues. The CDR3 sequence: CASSPGQGAYEQYF. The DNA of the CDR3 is TGTGCCAGCAGCCCGGGACAGGGGGCCTACGAGCAGTACTTC.

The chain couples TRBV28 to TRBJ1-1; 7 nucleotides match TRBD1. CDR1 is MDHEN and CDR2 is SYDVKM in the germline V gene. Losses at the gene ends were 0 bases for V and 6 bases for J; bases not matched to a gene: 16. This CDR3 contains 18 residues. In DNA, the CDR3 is TGTGCCAGCAGTTTATGGCCGGGACAGAGGAACGAGAGGGCTGAAGCTTTCTTT. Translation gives CASSLWPGQRNERAEAFF.

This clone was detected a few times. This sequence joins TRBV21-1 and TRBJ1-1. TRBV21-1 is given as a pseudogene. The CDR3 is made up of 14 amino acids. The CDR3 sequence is CASSKVPPLTEAFF. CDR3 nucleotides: TGTGCCAGCAGCAAAGTGCCGCCCCTCACTGAAGCTTTCTTT.

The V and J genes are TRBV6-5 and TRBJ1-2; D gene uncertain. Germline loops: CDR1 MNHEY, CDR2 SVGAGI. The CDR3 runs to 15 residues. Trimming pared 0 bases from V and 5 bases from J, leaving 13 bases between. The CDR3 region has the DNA TGTGCCAGCAGTTACTCCCGGGCCGGATGGTATGGCTACACCTTC. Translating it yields CASSYSRAGWYGYTF.

The CDR3 is CASSRSSGRNEQFF. The CDR3 coding sequence is TGTGCCAGTAGTAGGTCTAGCGGGAGGAATGAGCAGTTCTTC. The chain joins TRBV19 to TRBJ2-1; 11 bases fit TRBD2. Germline lookup yields CDR1 LNHDA and CDR2 SQIVND (reference sequence). Trimming took 4 bases from V and 7 from J; bases not matched to a gene: 3. The CDR3 contains 14 residues.

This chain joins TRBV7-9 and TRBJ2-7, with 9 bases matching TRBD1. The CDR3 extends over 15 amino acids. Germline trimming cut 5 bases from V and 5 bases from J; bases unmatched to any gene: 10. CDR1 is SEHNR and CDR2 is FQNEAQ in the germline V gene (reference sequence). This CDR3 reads CASSLHGTGIHEQYF. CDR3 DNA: TGTGCCAGCAGCCTACACGGGACAGGGATCCACGAGCAGTACTTC.

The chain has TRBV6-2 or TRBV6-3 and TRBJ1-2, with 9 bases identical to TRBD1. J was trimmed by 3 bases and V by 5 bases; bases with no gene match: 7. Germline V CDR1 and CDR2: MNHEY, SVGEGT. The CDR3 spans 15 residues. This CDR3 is CASSVGQGLDYGYTF. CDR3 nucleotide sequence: TGTGCCAGCAGTGTGGGACAGGGTCTTGACTATGGCTACACCTTC.

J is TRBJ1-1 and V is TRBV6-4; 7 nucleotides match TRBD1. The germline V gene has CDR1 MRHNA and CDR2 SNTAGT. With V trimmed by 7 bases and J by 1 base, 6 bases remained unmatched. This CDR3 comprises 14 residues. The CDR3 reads CASNKRQGNTEAFF. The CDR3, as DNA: TGTGCCAGCAATAAAAGACAGGGGAACACTGAAGCTTTCTTT.

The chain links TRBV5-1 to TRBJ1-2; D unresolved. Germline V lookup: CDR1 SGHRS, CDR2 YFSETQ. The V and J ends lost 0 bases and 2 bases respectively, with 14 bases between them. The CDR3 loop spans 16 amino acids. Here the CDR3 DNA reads TGCGCCAGCAGCTTGGGAACTTCCGGGAGCAACTATGGCTACACCTTC. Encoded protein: CASSLGTSGSNYGYTF.

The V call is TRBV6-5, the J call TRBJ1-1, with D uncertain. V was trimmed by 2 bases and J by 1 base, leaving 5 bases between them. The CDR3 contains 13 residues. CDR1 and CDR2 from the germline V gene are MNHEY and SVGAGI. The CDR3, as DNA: TGTGCCAGCAGTTACGGCCCGAACACTGAAGCTTTCTTT. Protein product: CASSYGPNTEAFF.

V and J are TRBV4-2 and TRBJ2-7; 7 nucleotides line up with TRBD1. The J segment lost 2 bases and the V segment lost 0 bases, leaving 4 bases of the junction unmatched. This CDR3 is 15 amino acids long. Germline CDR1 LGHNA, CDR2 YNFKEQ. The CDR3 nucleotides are TGTGCCAGCAGCCAAGAGTCCGGACAGGCCTACGAGCAGTACTTC. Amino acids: CASSQESGQAYEQYF.

In DNA form, the CDR3 reads TGTGCCAGCAGTTTACCAGGACTAGCGGGAGCTAGGGAGCAGTTCTTC. Protein sequence: CASSLPGLAGAREQFF. This rearrangement joins TRBV28 to TRBJ2-1, with 13 bases matching TRBD2. CDR1 is MDHEN and CDR2 is SYDVKM in the germline V gene. Trimming at V came to 2 bases and at J to 10 bases, leaving 8 bases not matched to a gene. CDR3 length: 16 residues.

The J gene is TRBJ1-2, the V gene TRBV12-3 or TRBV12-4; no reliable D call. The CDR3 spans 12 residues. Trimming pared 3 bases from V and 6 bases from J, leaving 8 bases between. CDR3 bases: TGTGCCAGCAGTTTTGGCCAACATGGCTACACCTTC. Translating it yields CASSFGQHGYTF.

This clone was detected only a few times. In DNA form, the CDR3 reads TGCAGCGTTGAATCAGGCCAAGGGGGCTATGGCTACACCTTC. Amino acid sequence: CSVESGQGGYGYTF. V usage is TRBV29-1 and J usage is TRBJ1-2, with a weak D call TRBD1 (6 bases). V dropped 2 bases and J dropped 4 bases, with 14 bases sitting between them. This CDR3 has 14 residues. Germline V gene sequence: CDR1 SQVTM, CDR2 ANQGSEA.

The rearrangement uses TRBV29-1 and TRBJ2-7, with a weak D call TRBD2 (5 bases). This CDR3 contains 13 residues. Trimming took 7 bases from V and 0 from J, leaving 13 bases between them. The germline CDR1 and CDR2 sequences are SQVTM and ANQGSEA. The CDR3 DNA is TGCAGCGCGCGGGTGGCCAGCTCCTACGAGCAGTACTTC. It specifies CSARVASSYEQYF.

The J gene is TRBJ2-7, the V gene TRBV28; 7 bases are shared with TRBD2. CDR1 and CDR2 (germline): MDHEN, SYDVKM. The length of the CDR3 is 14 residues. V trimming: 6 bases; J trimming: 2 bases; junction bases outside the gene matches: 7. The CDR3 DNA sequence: TGTGCCAGCAGCCCATGGGGGGGTCCCTACGAGCAGTACTTC. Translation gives CASSPWGGPYEQYF. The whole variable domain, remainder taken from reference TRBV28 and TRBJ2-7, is DVKVTQSSRYLVKRTGEKVFLECVQDMDHENMFWYRQDPGLGLRLIYFSYDVKMKEKGDIPEGYSVSREKKERFSLILESASTNQTSMYLCASSPWGGPYEQYFGPGTRLTVT.

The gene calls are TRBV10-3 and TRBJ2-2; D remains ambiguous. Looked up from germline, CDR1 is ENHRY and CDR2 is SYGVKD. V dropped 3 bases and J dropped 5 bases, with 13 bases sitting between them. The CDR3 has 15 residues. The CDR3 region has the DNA TGTGCCATCAGTGATAGCCAGGTAGATACCGGGGAGCTGTTTTTT. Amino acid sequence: CAISDSQVDTGELFF.